This is a list of T cell receptor beta chains from one sample in a study of CD8+ T cells in alopecia areata. Measured with immunoSEQ multiplex PCR; TCRdb has only the in-frame clones, and not every one. The profile covers roughly 180,000 clones, with roughly 65% appearing a single time and 1.5% to 2% taken by the ten largest. The specimen comprised CD4+ T cells sorted from blood, sampled at week 0. The receptors shown here come from a human donor with alopecia areata. Each CDR3 is given with its conserved first and last residue. Fields, in order: J gene, D gene, V gene, clone size, CDR3 protein, CDR3 DNA. A D gene is named only where the DNA matches it firmly. Not every row has a clone size; where given, it reads once, few, many or a size class.

j_call: TRBJ2-1
d_call: .
v_call: TRBV7-9
clone_size: .
cdr3_aa: CASSLEGQPMQQFF
cdr3_nt: TGTGCCAGCAGCTTAGAGGGTCAACCGATGCAGCAGTTCTTC

j_call: TRBJ1-1
d_call: .
v_call: TRBV30
clone_size: .
cdr3_aa: CAWMTENTEAFF
cdr3_nt: TGTGCCTGGATGACAGAGAACACTGAAGCTTTCTTT

j_call: TRBJ2-7
d_call: .
v_call: TRBV5-1
clone_size: many
cdr3_aa: CASSALGNTYEQYF
cdr3_nt: TGCGCCAGCAGCGCCCTAGGGAATACCTACGAGCAGTACTTC

j_call: TRBJ2-5
d_call: .
v_call: TRBV9
clone_size: few
cdr3_aa: CASSVASGEKETQYF
cdr3_nt: TGTGCCAGCAGCGTAGCTTCCGGAGAGAAAGAGACCCAGTACTTC

j_call: TRBJ2-7
d_call: .
v_call: TRBV7-2
clone_size: .
cdr3_aa: CASSPQSYEQYF
cdr3_nt: TGTGCCAGCAGCCCCCAGTCCTACGAGCAGTACTTC

j_call: TRBJ1-4
d_call: TRBD1
v_call: TRBV5-1
clone_size: .
cdr3_aa: CASSHTGDGEKLFF
cdr3_nt: TGCGCCAGCAGCCATACAGGGGATGGTGAAAAACTGTTTTTT

j_call: TRBJ2-7
d_call: .
v_call: TRBV12-5
clone_size: few
cdr3_aa: CASGLRAGAEQYF
cdr3_nt: TGTGCTAGTGGTCTGCGGGCGGGGGCCGAGCAGTACTTC

j_call: TRBJ2-5
d_call: .
v_call: TRBV4-3
clone_size: .
cdr3_aa: CASSQKRGWETQYF
cdr3_nt: TGCGCCAGCAGCCAAAAACGGGGGTGGGAGACCCAGTACTTC

j_call: TRBJ2-3
d_call: .
v_call: TRBV30
clone_size: .
cdr3_aa: CAWSDGITSTDTQYF
cdr3_nt: TGTGCCTGGAGTGACGGGATTACTAGCACAGATACGCAGTATTTT

j_call: TRBJ2-3
d_call: .
v_call: TRBV7-2
clone_size: .
cdr3_aa: CASSQTVTATDTQYF
cdr3_nt: TGTGCCAGCAGTCAGACAGTCACCGCAACAGATACGCAGTATTTT

j_call: TRBJ2-3
d_call: TRBD1
v_call: TRBV9
clone_size: few
cdr3_aa: CASSVAEIGTGLLSDTQYF
cdr3_nt: TGTGCCAGCAGCGTAGCGGAGATTGGGACAGGGCTTTTATCAGATACGCAGTATTTT

j_call: TRBJ1-5
d_call: .
v_call: TRBV27
clone_size: .
cdr3_aa: CASSPNYRAFNQPQHF
cdr3_nt: TGTGCCAGCAGTCCTAATTACAGGGCTTTCAATCAGCCCCAGCATTTT

j_call: TRBJ1-2
d_call: .
v_call: TRBV12-5
clone_size: .
cdr3_aa: CASASPNTLGHHGYTF
cdr3_nt: TGTGCTAGTGCCAGTCCTAATACCCTCGGACACCATGGCTACACCTTC